This T cell receptor (beta chain) was sequenced during a study of blood T cell repertoires in COVID-19. Study overall: The United States, Italy and Spain supplied acute and convalescent COVID-19 samples. From T cells, B-cell-depleted T cells, or PBMCs came the material, which was cDNA or gDNA.

Data came from immunoSEQ multiplex PCR; TCRdb stores just in-frame clones and leaves some out. The sample lists under 250,000 clones, 80% to 85% seen once, with about 4.4% in the top ten. The V gene lost 2 bases and the J gene lost 4 bases, with 6 bases spanning the gap. CDR3 length equals 12 residues. Germline V lookup: CDR1 SGDLS, CDR2 YYNGEE. The genes are TRBV9 and TRBJ1-2; the D is unclear. The receptor comes from a man aged 50 to 59 with active or convalescent COVID-19. Sequencing was performed on peripheral blood. DNA of the CDR3: TGTGCCAGCAGCGTCCTCGGCTATGGCTACACCTTC. Amino acids: CASSVLGYGYTF.